This TCR beta chain was recovered during a study of response to subunit inactivated influenza vaccine. MiXCR, applied by TCRdb to the RT-PCR reads, yields one record per CDR3 protein. The sample yields 300,000 to 350,000 distinct CDR3 sequences, 21% seen once. The CDR3 runs 14 residues. Germline CDR1 is LGHNA and CDR2 is YSLEER. Trimming cost V 0 bases and J 4 bases, with 7 bases left between them. Only a few counts were recorded for this clonotype. Its target is not known. Overall study results and limits: There was a suggestion from the authors that each seasonal influenza vaccination recruits few new T cells.

Sequencing used PBMCs from blood, obtained approximately 20 months after vaccination. This sequence joins TRBV4-3 and TRBJ1-5; D unresolved. The receptor comes from a man between 50 and 75 years old who received an inactivated influenza vaccine. CDR3 bases: TGCGCCAGCAGCCAAGATCTGCAGAATCAGCCCCAGCATTTT. Translation: CASSQDLQNQPQHF.